Described below is a single T cell receptor (beta chain) sequence and its context. Its antigen is currently not known. The input lacks base qualities; no much larger clone sits a single base away. TRB sequencing was run on genomic DNA with either the immunoSEQ assay at survey resolution or the hsTCRB kit. The original methods were these. Initial read processing used immunoSEQ software, and repertoire analyses used the LymphoSeq R package. Clonality was computed as 1 minus normalized Shannon entropy, and a Gini coefficient was also calculated for each TRB dataset. Phenotypes of unsorted samples were inferred by mapping TRB sequences from sorted subsets of the recipient or donor onto unsorted samples of the same recipient. In its TCRdb copy, this immuneACCESS table keeps in-frame sequences only and misses some clones. Where compared with another copy, unresolved V genes explain less than half of these, and the others have no known cause. V and J calls and clone size come straight from that table; D and trimming were deduced from the DNA. For this sample there are some 10,000 clones; roughly 90% appear just once. Of the sample, roughly a quarter falls within the top ten clones.

This entry belongs to a study of T cells after posttransplantation cyclophosphamide (TCRdb year 2016). About the study as a whole: T cell repertoire reconstitution was tracked by TRB sequencing after myeloablative bone marrow transplantation in which posttransplantation cyclophosphamide was used as GVHD prophylaxis. Public TRB sequences were compared against a database of over 3,500 sequences linked to responses to pathogens, tumor antigens, self-antigens and alloantigens. In 3 patients, up to about 3 additional blood samples taken between 2 and 5.2 years after transplant also underwent TRB sequencing, as did pretransplant blood from 4 patients. Samples from approximately 40 PTCy-treated patients and some 16 related bone marrow donors of those patients were subjected to antigen receptor sequencing. TRB sequencing was performed on blood from all 34 PTCy patients with 1-year posttransplant specimens. TRA and TRB clonality were tightly correlated in several samples, so subsequent TCR analyses focused on TRB only. Study-level results and caveats: Across a few dozen patients, TRB clonality was highly associated with recipient CMV seropositivity and CMV reactivation, and diversity in PTCy patients was similar to diversity in CNI/methotrexate controls. The TRB repertoires of T cells infiltrating skin or the GI tract showed only limited overlap with the TRB repertoires found in blood. Donor-recipient similarity was low at 1-2 months but rose over the first year, and later blood repertoires were often dominated by donor CD8+ memory clones.

In light of the paper, this sample's time point label describes: posttransplant day relative to BM transplant. The control group consisted of approximately 10 patients who received myeloablative marrow transplants with methotrexate plus a calcineurin inhibitor and who were sampled 1 year after transplant. Peripheral blood and bone marrow mononuclear cells were isolated by Ficoll-Hypaque density centrifugation and were cryopreserved. The CDR3 spans 15 residues, from the cysteine through the phenylalanine. Here the CDR3 DNA is all that survives: 45 bases in frame from base 1. Trimming removed 7 bases from V and 2 bases from J, leaving 16 bases between the germline ends. The germline V gene sets CDR1 to SNHLY and CDR2 to FYNNEI.

The V and J genes are TRBV2 and TRBJ2-3; a tentative D match to TRBD1 spans 5 bases. The specimen comprised PBMCs, sampled after an allogeneic stem cell transplant with a calcineurin inhibitor and methotrexate. The receptor comes from a male patient aged 25 to 39 who received an allogeneic stem cell transplant from an unrelated donor, was CMV-positive, and had no GVHD. After a transplant, certain T cells may trace back to the graft donor. The sequence in DNA is TGTGCCAGCACCACCCGGCAGGGATACACAGATACGCAGTATTTT. Translated, this gives CASTTRQGYTDTQYF.